This T cell receptor (beta chain) was identified in a study of blood T cells in healthy people across ages. General observations from the study: The study regarded diversity estimates from one million T cells as underestimates. Expanded clonotype changes were possibly confounded by unknown donor CMV status. Long-lived and aged donors differed, with more naive CD4+ cells and higher diversity in the long-lived.

Using a J-beta primer mix together with a sample-barcoded 5' primer, a second PCR was run for about 7 to 12 cycles. Researchers report that a template-switch adaptor with 12 random nucleotides tagged each cDNA molecule. TCRdb re-called the 5' RACE reads with MiXCR, one entry per CDR3 protein. The sample includes approximately 800,000 distinct CDR3 sequences, 46% of them seen just once. To note about this clonotype: What it recognizes is unknown.

V was pared by 6 bases and J by 6 bases, with 15 bases between. CDR1 is MNHEY, CDR2 SMNVEV, per germline (reference sequence). CDR3 length: 13 residues. The sequence derives from an older man in good health. Material: blood. This sequence joins TRBV27 and TRBJ2-7; either TRBD1 or TRBD2 may fit D (5 bases each). CDR3 bases: TGTGCCAGCAGCCCGGGACGTCTCTCCGAGCAGTACTTC. Translating it yields CASSPGRLSEQYF.